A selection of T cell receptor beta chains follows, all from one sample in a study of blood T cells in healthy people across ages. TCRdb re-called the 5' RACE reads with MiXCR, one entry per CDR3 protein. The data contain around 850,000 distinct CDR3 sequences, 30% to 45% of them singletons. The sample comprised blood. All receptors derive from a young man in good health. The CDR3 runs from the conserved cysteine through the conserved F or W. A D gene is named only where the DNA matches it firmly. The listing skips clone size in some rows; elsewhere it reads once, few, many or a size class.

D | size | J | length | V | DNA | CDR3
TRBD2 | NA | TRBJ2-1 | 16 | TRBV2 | TGTGCCAGCAGTGAACCGAGCGGGGGGATTCGAAATGAGCAGTTCTTC | CASSEPSGGIRNEQFF
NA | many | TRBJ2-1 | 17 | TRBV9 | TGTGCCAGCACCGGTGGGGCCCCCCAAAGCTCCTACAATGAGCAGTTCTTC | CASTGGAPQSSYNEQFF
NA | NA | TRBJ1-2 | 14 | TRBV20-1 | TGCAGTGCTCCGGGGGGGCTTGGCGGCTATGGCTACACCTTC | CSAPGGLGGYGYTF
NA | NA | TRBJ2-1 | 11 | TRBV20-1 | TGCAGTGCTAGTCGGGGCTATGAGCAGTTCTTC | CSASRGYEQFF
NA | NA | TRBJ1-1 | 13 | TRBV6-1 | TGTGCCACGGCCGAGGGGGACGCCCCTGAAGCTTTCTTT | CATAEGDAPEAFF
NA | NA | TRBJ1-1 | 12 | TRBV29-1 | TGCAGCGTATTTGGTAAAACAGCTGAAGCTTTCTTT | CSVFGKTAEAFF
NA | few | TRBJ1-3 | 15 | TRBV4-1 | TGCGCCAGCAGTCGCGGACAGTCTTTTGGAAACACCATATATTTT | CASSRGQSFGNTIYF
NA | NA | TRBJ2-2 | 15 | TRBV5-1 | TGCGCCAGCAGCTTGGCTACAGGGAGGTCCGGGGAGCTGTTTTTT | CASSLATGRSGELFF
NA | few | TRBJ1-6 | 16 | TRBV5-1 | TGCGCCAGCAGCTTGGTTAGCCTGGACTATAATTCACCCCTCCACTTT | CASSLVSLDYNSPLHF
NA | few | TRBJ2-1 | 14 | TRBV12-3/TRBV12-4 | TGTGCCAGCAGTTCGCTGGCCTCTGGCCATGAGCAGTTCTTC | CASSSLASGHEQFF
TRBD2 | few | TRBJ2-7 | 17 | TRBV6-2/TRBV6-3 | TGTGCCAGCAGTTACTCGAATTCCGGGACTAGCGGTTACGAGCAGTACTTC | CASSYSNSGTSGYEQYF
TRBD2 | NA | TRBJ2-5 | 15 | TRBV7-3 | TGTGCCAGCAGCTTGACTAGCGGATCCCGCAATGAGCAGTACTTC | CASSLTSGSRNEQYF
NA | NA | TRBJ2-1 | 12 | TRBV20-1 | TGCAGTTCTAACAGTTACCAAGAGACCCAGTTCTTC | CSSNSYQETQFF
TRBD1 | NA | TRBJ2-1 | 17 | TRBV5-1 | TGCGCCAGCCGAACGGGACAGGGGCGAAGCTCCTACAATGAGCAGTTCTTC | CASRTGQGRSSYNEQFF
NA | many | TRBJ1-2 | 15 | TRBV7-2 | TGTGCCAGCAGCTTAGGCGGTGTACTTTCCTATGGCTACACCTTC | CASSLGGVLSYGYTF
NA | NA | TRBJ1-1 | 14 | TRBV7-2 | TGTGCCAGCAGCTTAGACAGGGCGGGCACTGAAGCTTTCTTT | CASSLDRAGTEAFF